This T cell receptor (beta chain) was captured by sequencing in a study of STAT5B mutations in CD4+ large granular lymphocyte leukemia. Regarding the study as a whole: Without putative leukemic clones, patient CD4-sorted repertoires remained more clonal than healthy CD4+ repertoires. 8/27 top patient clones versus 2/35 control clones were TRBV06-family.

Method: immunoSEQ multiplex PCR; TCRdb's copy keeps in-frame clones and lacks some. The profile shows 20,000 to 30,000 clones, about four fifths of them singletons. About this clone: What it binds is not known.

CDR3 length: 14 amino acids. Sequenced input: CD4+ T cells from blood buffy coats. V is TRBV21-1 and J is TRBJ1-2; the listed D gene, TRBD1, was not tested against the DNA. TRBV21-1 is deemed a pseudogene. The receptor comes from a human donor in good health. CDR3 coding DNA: TGTGCCAGCAGCAAAGTAAAGGAGCAGGGGTGTTACACCTTC. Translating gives CASSKVKEQGCYTF.